Below, 8 T cell receptor beta chains from the same sample are listed, as sequenced in a study of blood T cell repertoires in COVID-19. Libraries were prepared by immunoSEQ multiplex PCR; TCRdb keeps only in-frame clonotypes and omits some of them. Altogether around 120,000 clones are present, around 89% being singletons, with the ten largest covering approximately 3.9%. Input material: peripheral blood. The receptors originated from an older woman with COVID-19, enrolled during active disease.

This chain uses TRBV5-4 with TRBJ2-7, with TRBD2 identical over 8 bases. Trimming cost V 0 bases and J 5 bases; bases outside gene matches: 7. Per germline, CDR1 SGHNT and CDR2 YYREEE (reference sequence). The CDR3 is 15 residues long. CDR3 region: CASSLDLAGSHEQYF. The DNA for the CDR3 is TGTGCCAGCAGCTTGGATTTAGCGGGGTCCCACGAGCAGTACTTC. The variable domain in full, with the rest retrieved from reference TRBV5-4 and TRBJ2-7, is ETGVTQSPTHLIKTRGQQVTLRCSSQSGHNTVSWYQQALGQGPQFIFQYYREEENGRGNFPPRFSGLQFPNYSSELNVNALELDDSALYLCASSLDLAGSHEQYFGPGTRLTVT.

The V and J genes are TRBV5-1 and TRBJ1-2, with 7 bases that match TRBD1. The CDR3 contains 16 residues. The V segment lost 2 bases and the J segment 4 bases; nucleotides outside the gene matches: 11. Germline values: CDR1 SGHRS, CDR2 YFSETQ. The CDR3 loop is CASSFSTGDVGYGYTF. CDR3 in DNA: TGCGCCAGCAGCTTCAGCACAGGGGATGTAGGCTATGGCTACACCTTC. Complete variable domain (other parts from reference TRBV5-1 and TRBJ1-2): KAGVTQTPRYLIKTRGQQVTLSCSPISGHRSVSWYQQTPGQGLQFLFEYFSETQRNKGNFPGRFSGRQFSNSRSEMNVSTLELGDSALYLCASSFSTGDVGYGYTFGSGTRLTVV.

The gene calls are TRBV3-1 (or the pseudogene TRBV3-2) and TRBJ2-3, with TRBD2 identical over 8 bases. The CDR3 has 13 residues. V lost 5 bases, J lost 14 bases, and 12 bases stayed unmatched. The germline CDR1 and CDR2 sequences are LGHDT and YNNKEL (reference sequence). The CDR3 loop reads CASSETPGTRLYF. CDR3 sequence (DNA): TGTGCCAGCAGCGAAACGCCCGGGACTAGATTGTATTTT.

This chain joins TRBV7-3 and TRBJ2-2, with 10 nucleotides matching TRBD1. This CDR3 spans 15 amino acids. From germline, CDR1 is SGHTA and CDR2 FQGTGA. Trimming cost V 4 bases and J 4 bases; bases outside gene matches: 3. The CDR3 region is CASSYGTGATGELFF. CDR3 nucleotides: TGTGCCAGCAGCTATGGGACAGGGGCCACCGGGGAGCTGTTTTTT.

This chain connects TRBV7-3 to TRBJ2-2, with 7 nucleotides matching TRBD2. The junction had 6 bases not matched to a gene; V was cut back by 0 bases and J by 2 bases. Germline V gives CDR1 SGHTA, CDR2 FQGTGA. The CDR3 loop spans 17 amino acids. The CDR3 sequence is CASSLTYGLVNTGELFF. Here the CDR3 DNA reads TGTGCCAGCAGCTTAACGTACGGACTAGTTAACACCGGGGAGCTGTTTTTT.

This chain connects TRBV29-1 to TRBJ2-1; 9 positions match TRBD1. In germline, CDR1 is SQVTM, CDR2 ANQGSEA. This CDR3 region has 14 residues. Trimming removed 3 bases from V and 8 bases from J; junction bases left unmatched: 8. CDR3 amino acids: CSVDSGTGSDEQFF. CDR3 DNA: TGCAGCGTTGACTCCGGGACAGGGTCGGATGAGCAGTTCTTC.

The rearrangement joins TRBV5-1 to TRBJ1-1; 7 bases fit TRBD1. The CDR3 runs 12 residues. The trim removed 4 bases at V and 8 bases at J, leaving 5 bases unmatched. Germline V lookup: CDR1 SGHRS, CDR2 YFSETQ. CDR3 sequence (DNA): TGCGCCAGCAGCCTCGAACAGGGGGAAGCTTTCTTT. Residues: CASSLEQGEAFF.

CDR3 sequence: CASSQGQGVPPNTEAFF. As DNA, the CDR3 is TGTGCCAGCAGCCAGGGACAGGGTGTACCCCCGAACACTGAAGCTTTCTTT. The V and J genes are TRBV5-4 and TRBJ1-1; 9 bases align to TRBD1. Germline values: CDR1 SGHNT, CDR2 YYREEE (reference sequence). The V gene end was trimmed by 4 bases and the J gene end by 1 base; junction bases not matched to a gene: 11. This CDR3 has 17 residues.